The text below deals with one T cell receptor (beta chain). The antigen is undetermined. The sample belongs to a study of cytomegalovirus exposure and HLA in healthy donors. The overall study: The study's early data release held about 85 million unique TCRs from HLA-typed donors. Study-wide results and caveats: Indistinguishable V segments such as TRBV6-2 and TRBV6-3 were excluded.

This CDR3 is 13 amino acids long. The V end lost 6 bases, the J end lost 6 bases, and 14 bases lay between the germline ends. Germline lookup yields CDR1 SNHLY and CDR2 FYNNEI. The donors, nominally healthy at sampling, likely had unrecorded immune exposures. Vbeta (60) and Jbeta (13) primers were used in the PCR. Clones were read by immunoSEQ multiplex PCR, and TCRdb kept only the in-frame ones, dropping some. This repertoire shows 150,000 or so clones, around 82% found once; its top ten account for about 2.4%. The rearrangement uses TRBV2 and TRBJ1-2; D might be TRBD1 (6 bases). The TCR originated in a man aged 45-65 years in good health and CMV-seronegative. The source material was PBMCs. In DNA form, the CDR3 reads TGTGCCAGCAGCAGGGACACCCGAAATGGCTACACCTTC. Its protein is CASSRDTRNGYTF.